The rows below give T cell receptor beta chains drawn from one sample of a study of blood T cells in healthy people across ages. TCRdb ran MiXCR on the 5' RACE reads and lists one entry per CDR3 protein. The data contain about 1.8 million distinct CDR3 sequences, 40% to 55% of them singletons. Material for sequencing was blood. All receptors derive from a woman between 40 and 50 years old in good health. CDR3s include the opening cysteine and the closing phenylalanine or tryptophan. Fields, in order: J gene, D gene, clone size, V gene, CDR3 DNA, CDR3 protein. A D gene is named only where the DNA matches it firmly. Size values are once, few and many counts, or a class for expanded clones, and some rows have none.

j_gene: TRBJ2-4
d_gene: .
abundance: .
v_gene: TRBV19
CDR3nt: TGTGCCAGTAGTATAGATCATCGACCTTCGGCCAAAAACATTCAGTACTTC
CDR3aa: CASSIDHRPSAKNIQYF

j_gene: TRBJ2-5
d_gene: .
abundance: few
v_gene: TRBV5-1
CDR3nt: TGCGCCAGCAATCCGGGTGGATTCCAAGAGACCCAGTACTTC
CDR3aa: CASNPGGFQETQYF

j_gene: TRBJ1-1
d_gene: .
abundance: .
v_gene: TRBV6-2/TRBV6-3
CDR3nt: TGTGCCAGCAGTTACTCACCCGTTGGGAACACTGAAGCTTTCTTT
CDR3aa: CASSYSPVGNTEAFF

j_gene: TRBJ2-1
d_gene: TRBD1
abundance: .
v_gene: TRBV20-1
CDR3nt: TGCAGTGCCCCCGGGACAGAAAACAATGAGCAGTTCTTC
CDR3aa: CSAPGTENNEQFF

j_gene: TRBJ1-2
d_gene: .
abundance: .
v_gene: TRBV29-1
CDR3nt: TGCAGCGTTTCTCCCTCCGACAGCGATTATGACTACACCTTC
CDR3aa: CSVSPSDSDYDYTF

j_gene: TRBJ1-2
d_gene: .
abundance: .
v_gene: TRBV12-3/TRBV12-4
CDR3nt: TGTGCCAGCAGTCACGGCCTTAACTATGGCTACACCTTC
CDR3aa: CASSHGLNYGYTF

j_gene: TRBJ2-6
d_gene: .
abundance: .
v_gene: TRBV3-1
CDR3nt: TGTGCCAGCAGCCAAGATTGGCAGGAGGCTGGGGCCAACGTCCTGACTTTC
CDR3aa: CASSQDWQEAGANVLTF

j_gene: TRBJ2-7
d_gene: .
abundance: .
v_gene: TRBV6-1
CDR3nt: TGTGCCAGCAGTATAGCGGAGAGAGCCTACGAGCAGTACTTC
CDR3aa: CASSIAERAYEQYF

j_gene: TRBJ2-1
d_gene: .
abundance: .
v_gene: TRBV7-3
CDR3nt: TGTGCCAGCAGCTTAACAAGAGGCAGTTACAATGAGCGGTTCTTC
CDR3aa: CASSLTRGSYNERFF

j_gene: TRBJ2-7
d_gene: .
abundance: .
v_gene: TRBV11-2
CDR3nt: TGTGCCAGCAGCCTCGGCCGGGGGGCTCGATCCTACGAGCAGTACTTC
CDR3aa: CASSLGRGARSYEQYF

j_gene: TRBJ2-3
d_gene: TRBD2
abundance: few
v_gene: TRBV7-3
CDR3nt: TGTGCCAGCAGTTCCATAGCGGGGAAAAGCACAGATACGCAGTATTTT
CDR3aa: CASSSIAGKSTDTQYF

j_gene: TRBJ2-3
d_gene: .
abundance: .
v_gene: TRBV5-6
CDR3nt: TGTGCCAGCAGCCCACTCGTCGGGCAGGACACAGATACGCAGTATTTT
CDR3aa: CASSPLVGQDTDTQYF

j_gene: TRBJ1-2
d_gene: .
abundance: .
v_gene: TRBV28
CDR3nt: TGTGCCAGCAGTCCTGGGACGTTGGAGGGCTACACCTTC
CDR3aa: CASSPGTLEGYTF

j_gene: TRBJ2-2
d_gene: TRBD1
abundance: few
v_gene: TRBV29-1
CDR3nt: TGCAGCGTCGGACAGGGGACGGACACCGGGGAGCTGTTTTTT
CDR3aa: CSVGQGTDTGELFF

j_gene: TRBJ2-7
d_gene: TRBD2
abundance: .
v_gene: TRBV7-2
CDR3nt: TGTGCCAGCAGCTACATAGCGGGGGGTACTTACGAGCAGTACTTC
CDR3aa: CASSYIAGGTYEQYF